The 9 T cell receptor beta chains given below trace back to one sample, sequenced in a study of identifying expanded T cells in peripheral blood. TCRdb keeps only in-frame clones here, not all; method: immunoSEQ multiplex PCR. The sample has around 82,000 clones; around 84% are singletons. The source material was blood. These receptors all come from a person aged 18 to 70 in good health.

This chain uses TRBV4-3 with TRBJ1-4; no reliable D call. Trimming took off 0 bases at V and 12 bases at J, with 8 bases between the two ends. The germline CDR1 and CDR2 sequences are LGHNA and YSLEER. The CDR3 sequence is 12 residues long. The CDR3 loop reads CASSQDYGQLFF. The CDR3 DNA is TGCGCCAGCAGCCAAGATTATGGCCAACTGTTTTTT.

The CDR3 spells CASSKEARLNYGYTF. As DNA, the CDR3 is TGTGCCAGCAGCAAAGAGGCTCGGCTCAACTATGGCTACACCTTC. The chain is built from TRBV21-1 and TRBJ1-2. TRBV21-1 is a documented pseudogene. CDR3 length: 15 residues.

The rearrangement joins TRBV6-5 to TRBJ2-6; D is unresolved. V was cut by 5 bases and J by 1 base, with 6 bases left in between. The CDR3 extends over 14 amino acids. The germline V gene encodes CDR1 MNHEY and CDR2 SVGAGI. The CDR3 spells CASSQGSGANVLTF. The CDR3 DNA follows: TGTGCCAGCAGTCAAGGGTCTGGGGCCAACGTCCTGACTTTC.

The count of this clone is one. The V gene is TRBV7-6, the J gene TRBJ1-1; tentative D call: TRBD1 (5 bases). Germline values: CDR1 SGHVS, CDR2 FNYEAQ. The CDR3 length is 14 residues. The V end was cut by 2 bases, the J end by 4 bases, with 11 bases between. CDR3 protein: CASSLWGRGTEAFF. CDR3 in DNA: TGTGCCAGCAGCTTATGGGGACGAGGCACTGAAGCTTTCTTT.

The rearrangement links TRBV7-3 to TRBJ2-7, with no clear D. Germline V CDR1 and CDR2: SGHTA, FQGTGA. This CDR3 is 13 amino acids long. V dropped 4 bases and J dropped 1 base, with 8 bases sitting between them. The CDR3 loop reads CASSSAESYEQYF. The CDR3 nucleotides are TGTGCCAGCAGCTCGGCAGAATCCTACGAGCAGTACTTC.

The chain joins TRBV4-3 to TRBJ2-7; tentatively, D is TRBD1 (5 bases). The V gene's germline CDR1 is LGHNA and CDR2 YSLEER. V lost 0 bases to trimming and J lost 2 bases, with 14 bases between them. The CDR3 sequence is 16 residues long. The chain's CDR3 is CASSQDYETAAYEQYF. In DNA, the CDR3 is TGCGCCAGCAGCCAAGATTACGAGACAGCTGCCTACGAGCAGTACTTC.

CDR3 sequence (DNA): TGTGCCAGCAGCTTGGGGGGACAGAATAACTATGGCTACACCTTC. Encoded protein: CASSLGGQNNYGYTF. The V and J genes are TRBV7-2 and TRBJ1-2; 7 nucleotides agree with TRBD1. V lost 3 bases to trimming and J lost 1 base; unmatched junction nucleotides: 5. Germline CDR1 and CDR2: SGHTA and FQGNSA. CDR3 length equals 15 residues.

This clone came up once. This sequence joins TRBV28 and TRBJ1-5; possibly TRBD1 for D (5 bases). The CDR3 covers 16 residues. Germline V lookup: CDR1 MDHEN, CDR2 SYDVKM. Trimming stripped 3 bases from V and 4 bases from J, with 16 bases between. DNA of the CDR3: TGTGCCAGCAGTTTCCGGCGGGGGGGGTGGAATCAGCCCCAGCATTTT. It yields the protein CASSFRRGGWNQPQHF.

The chain joins TRBV5-1 to TRBJ2-3; D might be TRBD2 (6 bases). V lost 0 bases and J 8 bases, leaving 19 bases between the germline ends. The germline V gene has CDR1 SGHRS and CDR2 YFSETQ. The CDR3 is 16 residues long. In DNA, the CDR3 is TGCGCCAGCAGCTTGGGGGACTTAGCAGGAGCAGCTACGCAGTATTTT. It yields the protein CASSLGDLAGAATQYF.